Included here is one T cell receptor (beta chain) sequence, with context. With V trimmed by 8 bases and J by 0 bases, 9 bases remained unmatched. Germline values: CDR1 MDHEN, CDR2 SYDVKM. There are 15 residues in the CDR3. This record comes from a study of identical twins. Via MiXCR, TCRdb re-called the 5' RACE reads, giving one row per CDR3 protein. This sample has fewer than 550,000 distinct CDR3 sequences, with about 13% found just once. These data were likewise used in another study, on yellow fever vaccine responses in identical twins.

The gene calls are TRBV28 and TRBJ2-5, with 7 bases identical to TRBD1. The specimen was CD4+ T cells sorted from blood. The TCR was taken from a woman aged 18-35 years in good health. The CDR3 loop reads CASHTNTGDQETQYF. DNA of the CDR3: TGTGCCAGCCATACAAATACAGGGGACCAAGAGACCCAGTACTTC.